This TCR beta chain was identified during a study of T-cell reconstitution after alpha-beta-depleted transplantation in children. The study, taken as a whole, reports: Surviving recipient cells, namely T cells and thymic progenitors, were the source of high day-60 TCRbeta diversity in some patients. Reportedly, alpha-beta T cells present about two months post-transplant originated from several hundred expanded clones of graft origin. After one year, T-cell counts and TCRbeta diversity mostly came from new T cells.

For TCRbeta, the library was prepared with unique molecular identifiers. A single record per CDR3 protein comes from TCRdb applying MiXCR to the PCR reads. The repertoire holds around 140,000 distinct CDR3 sequences, with about 8.8% as singletons. Trimming shortened V by 3 bases and J by 0 bases, and 12 bases separated the two germline ends. CDR3 length: 15 residues. Germline V CDR1 and CDR2: DFQATT, SNEGSKA (reference sequence). This clonotype has ten or more counts. Its antigen remains unknown. This specimen consisted of PBMCs, mostly from graft donor cells, obtained 180 days after TCRalphabeta/CD19-depleted stem cell transplant. This TCR derives from a female patient aged 2 to 10 who had a stem cell transplant for congenital amegakaryocytic thrombocytopenia, so the T cells may come from the graft donor. The V call is TRBV20-1, the J call TRBJ1-5; D unclear. CDR3: CSASTSLYSNQPQHF. Written as DNA, the CDR3 is TGCAGTGCTAGTACCAGCCTCTATAGCAATCAGCCCCAGCATTTT.